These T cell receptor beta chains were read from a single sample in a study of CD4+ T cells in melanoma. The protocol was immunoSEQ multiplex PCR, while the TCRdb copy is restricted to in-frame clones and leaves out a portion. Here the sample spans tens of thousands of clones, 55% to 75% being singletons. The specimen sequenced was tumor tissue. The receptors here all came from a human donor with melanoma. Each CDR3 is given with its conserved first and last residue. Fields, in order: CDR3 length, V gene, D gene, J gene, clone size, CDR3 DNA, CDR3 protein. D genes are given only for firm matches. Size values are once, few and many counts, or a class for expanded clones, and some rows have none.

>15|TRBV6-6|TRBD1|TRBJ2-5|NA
TGTGCCAGCAGTTCGGGACAGGTCATCCAAGAGACCCAGTACTTC
CASSSGQVIQETQYF
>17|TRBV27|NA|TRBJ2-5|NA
TGTGCCAGCAGTTTAAATGCCCCCCCCGGGTTTGACGGGACCCAGTACTTC
CASSLNAPPGFDGTQYF
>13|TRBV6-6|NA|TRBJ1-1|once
TGTGCCAGCAGGCTCCTAGGGGACACTGAAGCTTTCTTT
CASRLLGDTEAFF
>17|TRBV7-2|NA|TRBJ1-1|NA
TGTGCCAGCAGCTTAGACGTGTCGGCCCGCCGTGACACTGAAGCTTTCTTT
CASSLDVSARRDTEAFF
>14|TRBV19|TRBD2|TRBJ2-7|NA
TGTGCCAGTAGTATAACTAGCGGCTCCTACGAGCAGTACTTC
CASSITSGSYEQYF
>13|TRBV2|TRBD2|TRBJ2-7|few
TGTGCCAGCGAACCGGGACTAGGATTCGAGCAGTACTTC
CASEPGLGFEQYF
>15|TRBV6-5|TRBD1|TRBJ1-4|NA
TGTGCCAGCATGCTGACCCGGGACAGGGCTGAAAAACTGTTTTTT
CASMLTRDRAEKLFF
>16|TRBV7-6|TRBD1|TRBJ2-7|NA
TGTGCCAGCAGCTTAGACAGGACAGGGCAGGACTACGAGCAGTACTTC
CASSLDRTGQDYEQYF
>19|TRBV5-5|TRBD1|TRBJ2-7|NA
TGTGCCAGCAGCACCCCTCGGACAGGAGCACCCGGAAATGTGGCCGAGCAGTACTTC
CASSTPRTGAPGNVAEQYF
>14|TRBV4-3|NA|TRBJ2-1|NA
TGCGCCAGCGGCGTGAAGGGAGCGGCGAATGAGCAGTTCTTC
CASGVKGAANEQFF
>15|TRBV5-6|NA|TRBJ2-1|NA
TGTGCCAGCAGCTTGTCGGGAAGGGTGACCAATGAGCAGTTCTTC
CASSLSGRVTNEQFF
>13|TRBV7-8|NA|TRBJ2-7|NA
TGTGCCAGCAGTCACGCAGGGTCCTACGAGCAGTACTTC
CASSHAGSYEQYF
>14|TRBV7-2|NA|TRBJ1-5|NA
TGTGCCAGCAGCACCGGGCCCGGGGATCAGCCCCAGCATTTT
CASSTGPGDQPQHF
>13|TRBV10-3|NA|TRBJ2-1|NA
TGTGCCATCCGGGGGGCCGTGTTGGATGAGCAGTTCTTC
CAIRGAVLDEQFF